The entry below describes one T cell receptor beta chain. Its target is not known. The sample belongs to a study of CXCR3-negative and CXCR3-positive naive CD8 T cells. Overall study results and limits: Naive cells used TRBV-TRBJ genes in much the same way whether CXCR3-negative or CXCR3-positive; memory cells did not.

Germline-derived CDR1 and CDR2 are LGHNA and YNFKEQ. There are 19 residues in the CDR3. The authors prepared UMI-labeled TRB cDNA libraries by 5' RACE. After re-calling the 5' RACE reads, TCRdb lists one entry per CDR3 protein, DNA absent. Here the sample table reports around 92,000 distinct CDR3 sequences. Sequencing was carried out using naive CXCR3- CD8+ T cells from blood. Subset specified: CD45RO-CCR7+CD27+CD95- naive CD8+ T cells lacking CXCR3 (TNR3-). The J gene is TRBJ2-1, the V gene TRBV4-2; TCRdb designates TRBD2, a call that cannot be tested without DNA. The clonotype was recovered from a human donor in good health. Some clones in this sample may be carry-over from other donors' samples. The CDR3 loop reads CASSQDIRREGYSYNEQFF.